The clone carrying this TCR beta chain was observed a handful of times. Its antigen is as yet unknown. This record belongs to a study of response to subunit inactivated influenza vaccine. Study outcomes and limitations: Only a handful of new T cells, the authors suggested, are recruited with each seasonal influenza vaccination.

TCRdb re-called the RT-PCR reads with MiXCR, one entry per CDR3 protein. Among some 640,000 distinct CDR3 sequences listed, more than 11% were seen once. The CDR3 is 15 amino acids. Looked up from germline, CDR1 is MGHRA and CDR2 is YSYEKL. Germline trimming cut 8 bases from V and 2 bases from J; bases unmatched to any gene: 10. V usage is TRBV4-1 and J usage is TRBJ2-7, with TRBD1 matching 9 bases. This receptor was taken from a man aged 50 to 60 who received an inactivated influenza vaccine. The material was PBMCs from blood, obtained approximately 15 days before vaccination. The CDR3 is CASRIRQGETYEQYF. The CDR3 coding sequence is TGCGCCAGCCGAATCAGACAGGGGGAAACCTACGAGCAGTACTTC.